This T cell receptor (beta chain) was retrieved from a study of cytomegalovirus exposure and HLA in healthy donors. The count of this clone is one. Researchers ran the PCR with 60 Vbeta and 13 Jbeta primers. The table came from immunoSEQ multiplex PCR; TCRdb's copy has only in-frame clones and leaves some out. The sample shows 95,000 to 150,000 clones, roughly 76% of them seen only once. The germline V gene has CDR1 MGHRA and CDR2 YSYEKL. Trimming cost V 4 bases and J 0 bases, with 7 bases left between them. The CDR3 totals 14 residues. This sequence joins TRBV4-1 and TRBJ1-5; the D is unclear. The sequenced sample consisted of PBMCs. The source of this sequence is a man aged 25 to 45 in good health and CMV-seronegative. CDR3 residues: CASSPYSSNQPQHF. CDR3 nucleotides: TGCGCCAGCAGCCCCTACAGTAGCAATCAGCCCCAGCATTTT.